This TCR beta chain was obtained from a study of blood T cell repertoires in COVID-19. On the study more broadly: Sources were T cells, B-cell-depleted T cells, or PBMCs; the material itself was cDNA or gDNA.

The method was immunoSEQ multiplex PCR; TCRdb's version includes in-frame clones alone and lacks a portion of them. The repertoire holds about 61,000 clones, about 91% seen once, with around 18% in the top ten. The V gene lost 2 bases and the J gene lost 4 bases, with 22 bases spanning the gap. This CDR3 comprises 17 residues. Germline CDR1 SGHRS, CDR2 YFSETQ. The sequenced sample consisted of peripheral blood. The receptor's source is a woman older than 75 with active COVID-19. The V call is TRBV5-1, the J call TRBJ2-7, with D possibly matching TRBD2 (5 bases). The CDR3 is CASSLASSPSSLYEQYF. In nucleotides, the CDR3 is TGCGCCAGCAGCTTAGCTAGCAGCCCCAGCTCCTTATACGAGCAGTACTTC.